This T cell receptor (beta chain) was observed in a study of cytomegalovirus exposure and HLA in healthy donors. The PCR made use of 60 Vbeta and 13 Jbeta primers. Sequencing was performed with immunoSEQ multiplex PCR; in TCRdb, only in-frame clones are kept and a portion is missing. This sample has some 180,000 clones, with roughly 9.5% found just once. CDR3 length: 16 residues. V shed 2 bases, J shed 2 bases, and the junction held 7 bases outside the gene matches. Germline V gives CDR1 SGHRS, CDR2 YFSETQ. This sequence was found in a woman in her thirties in good health and CMV-seropositive. The specimen sequenced was PBMCs. The chain couples TRBV5-1 to TRBJ2-3, with 8 bases lining up with TRBD1. The CDR3 sequence: CASSLSGTGPTDTQYF. The CDR3 DNA sequence: TGCGCCAGCAGCTTATCCGGGACAGGCCCCACAGATACGCAGTATTTT.